Sequencing of this T cell receptor (beta chain) was carried out in a study of CD8 T cells in ankylosing spondylitis. Findings and limits, study-wide: Within matched ankylosing spondylitis synovial fluid, disease-linked clones were reportedly significantly enriched. Blood of patients with ankylosing spondylitis appeared to be characterized by a TCR beta motif of several highly homologous variants.

Quantitative 5'-RACE with molecular barcodes generated TCR beta libraries. TCRdb reanalysed the 5' RACE reads using MiXCR and keeps one entry per CDR3 protein. The sample carries about 360,000 distinct CDR3 sequences, 20% recorded once. This clonotype was seen a few times. What it binds is not known. This CDR3 has 11 residues. Germline loops: CDR1 PRHDT, CDR2 FYEKMQ (reference sequence). Trimming took 5 bases from V and 11 from J, leaving 12 bases between them. The rearrangement links TRBV13 to TRBJ1-1; D is undetermined. The specimen sequenced was blood, either unsorted or a sorted T cell fraction (not recorded which). The clonotype was recovered from a male donor with ankylosing spondylitis or in good health (not recorded which). Written as DNA, the CDR3 is TGTGCCAGCAGCCCTCGGACCGCGGCTTTCTTT. Protein product: CASSPRTAAFF.